The 16 T cell receptor beta chains below all came from one sample that was sequenced in a study of cytomegalovirus exposure and HLA in healthy donors. This PCR relied on a set of 60 Vbeta primers and 13 Jbeta primers. Generated by immunoSEQ multiplex PCR, the TCRdb table keeps only in-frame clones and is missing some. Of about 180,000 clones listed, about 79% are singletons. Sequences were obtained from PBMCs. These receptor sequences come from a middle-aged man in good health and CMV-seropositive.

This chain joins TRBV6-5 and TRBJ2-7; 8 bases match TRBD2. Germline V gives CDR1 MNHEY, CDR2 SVGAGI. J lost 3 bases, V lost 8 bases, and 9 bases had no gene match. The CDR3 runs to 14 residues. Here the CDR3 reads CASRQRGGFYEQYF. The CDR3 nucleotides are TGTGCCAGCCGTCAACGGGGGGGCTTCTACGAGCAGTACTTC.

J is TRBJ1-4 and V is TRBV5-1; 8 bases match TRBD1. Germline V lookup: CDR1 SGHRS, CDR2 YFSETQ. With 4 bases clipped from V and 4 bases from J, the junction kept 9 bases outside the gene matches. The CDR3 has 16 residues. CDR3: CASSAADRGRNEKLFF. Here the CDR3 DNA reads TGCGCCAGCAGCGCCGCCGACAGGGGACGTAATGAAAAACTGTTTTTT.

This clone was counted between two and nine times. V is TRBV19 and J is TRBJ2-1; 8 bases line up with TRBD2. Germline trimming cut 5 bases from V and 7 bases from J; bases unmatched to any gene: 10. The CDR3 loop spans 15 amino acids. The germline V gene has CDR1 LNHDA and CDR2 SQIVND (reference sequence). The CDR3: CASSSREGVRNEQFF. CDR3 in DNA: TGTGCCAGTAGTTCTCGGGAGGGAGTCCGTAATGAGCAGTTCTTC.

The chain is built from TRBV6-5 and TRBJ2-7; 8 bases fit TRBD2. From germline, CDR1 is MNHEY and CDR2 SVGAGI. J lost 2 bases, V lost 0 bases, and 6 bases had no gene match. The CDR3 consists of 16 residues. The CDR3, as DNA: TGTGCCAGCAGTTACTCCCCCCTAGCGGGTACCTACGAGCAGTACTTC. Protein: CASSYSPLAGTYEQYF.

The chain combines TRBV28 with TRBJ1-1; TRBD1 is a possible D gene (6 bases). The CDR3 contains 14 residues. V was shortened by 1 base and J by 7 bases, with 13 bases between the two germline ends. Looked up from germline, CDR1 is MDHEN and CDR2 is SYDVKM. CDR3 residues: CASSLSYRGIEAFF. CDR3 nucleotide sequence: TGTGCCAGCAGTTTATCGTATAGGGGGATTGAAGCTTTCTTT.

The J gene is TRBJ2-2, the V gene TRBV18, with 9 positions matching TRBD1. The CDR3 spans 15 residues. V was pared by 4 bases and J by 4 bases, with 4 bases of the junction left unmatched. Germline loops: CDR1 KGHSH, CDR2 LQKENI. The CDR3 loop reads CASSRQGDVTGELFF. The DNA for the CDR3 is TGTGCCAGCTCACGACAGGGGGATGTCACCGGGGAGCTGTTTTTT.

The chain has TRBV4-2 and TRBJ1-5, with a tentative D call TRBD1 (6 bases). Trimming removed 4 bases from V and 0 bases from J, with 10 bases in between. The length of the CDR3 is 15 residues. CDR1 LGHNA and CDR2 YNFKEQ come from the germline V gene. CDR3 sequence reads: CASSRDTYSNQPQHF. The CDR3 coding sequence is TGTGCCAGCAGCCGGGACACTTATAGCAATCAGCCCCAGCATTTT.

The chain recombines TRBV27 with TRBJ1-2, with 9 bases lining up with TRBD1. The V gene's germline CDR1 is MNHEY and CDR2 SMNVEV (reference sequence). The CDR3 has 15 amino acids. The trim removed 5 bases at V and 4 bases at J, leaving 8 bases unmatched. CDR3 DNA sequence: TGTGCCAGCAGTCATTACCCGGACAGGGGCTATGGCTACACCTTC. It specifies CASSHYPDRGYGYTF.

The chain joins TRBV28 to TRBJ1-2; 9 bases are a match to TRBD1. V lost 2 bases and J lost 8; bases outside the gene matches: 3. Germline V gives CDR1 MDHEN, CDR2 SYDVKM. The CDR3 extends over 13 amino acids. CDR3 loop: CASSLNRGLGYTF. The CDR3 nucleotides read TGTGCCAGCAGTTTAAACAGGGGGCTCGGCTACACCTTC.

This clone is a singleton in its sample. The chain couples TRBV19 to TRBJ1-3, with D maybe TRBD1 (5 bases). Germline CDR1 is LNHDA and CDR2 is SQIVND (reference sequence). V was trimmed by 5 bases and J by 0 bases, leaving 11 bases between them. The CDR3 runs 15 residues. CDR3 in DNA: TGTGCCAGTAGTGGGGCGCATAGCTCTGGAAACACCATATATTTT. Translation gives CASSGAHSSGNTIYF.

The rearrangement joins TRBV5-5 to TRBJ1-5; weak D call: TRBD1 (5 bases). Germline V gene lookup returns CDR1 SGHKS and CDR2 YYEKEE (reference sequence). Trimming took 0 bases from V and 1 from J, leaving 14 bases between them. This CDR3 comprises 17 residues. This CDR3 reads CASSLAPGRGSNQPQHF. As DNA, the CDR3 is TGTGCCAGCAGCTTGGCCCCGGGGAGGGGCAGCAATCAGCCCCAGCATTTT.

This clone was observed a single time. The V call is TRBV6-6, the J call TRBJ2-5; D is perhaps TRBD1 (6 bases). Germline V CDR1 and CDR2: MNHNY, SVGAGI (reference sequence). This CDR3 region has 13 residues. Trimming stripped 6 bases from V and 9 bases from J, with 17 bases between. The CDR3 here is CASRIQGPDAQYF. The CDR3 DNA sequence: TGTGCCAGCAGGATACAGGGACCCGATGCCCAGTACTTC.

This clone was seen only once. This sequence joins TRBV5-4 and TRBJ2-5; tentatively, D is TRBD2 (6 bases). The germline V gene has CDR1 SGHNT and CDR2 YYREEE (reference sequence). The V and J ends lost 0 bases and 4 bases respectively, with 10 bases between them. The CDR3 is 14 residues long. For the CDR3, the DNA is TGTGCCAGCAGCTTGGCCGGAGCGGGAGAGACCCAGTACTTC. Translation gives CASSLAGAGETQYF.

This rearrangement joins TRBV12-5 to TRBJ2-1; D remains ambiguous. Germline CDR1 LGHNT, CDR2 FRNRAP. The CDR3 is 14 amino acids. V shed 8 bases and J shed 6 bases, with 17 bases lying between them. CDR3 bases: TGTGCTAGTCCCGCGTCCGTCGCCGGCAATGAGCAGTTCTTC. As protein: CASPASVAGNEQFF.

This chain joins TRBV28 and TRBJ2-7; unclear D gene. Trimming took 2 bases from V and 3 from J, leaving 5 bases between them. Germline V gene data show CDR1 as MDHEN and CDR2 as SYDVKM. The CDR3 sequence is 12 residues long. This CDR3 is CASSLIGYEQYF. The CDR3 nucleotides are TGTGCCAGCAGTTTAATCGGCTACGAGCAGTACTTC.

The chain employs TRBV25-1 and TRBJ2-1; D is perhaps TRBD2 (6 bases). The CDR3 consists of 14 residues. In germline, CDR1 is MGHDK, CDR2 SYGVNS. V was cut by 4 bases and J by 3 bases, with 10 bases left in between. CDR3 nucleotides: TGTGCCAGCAGTGGGCAGGGAGGCTACAATGAGCAGTTCTTC. Its protein product is CASSGQGGYNEQFF.